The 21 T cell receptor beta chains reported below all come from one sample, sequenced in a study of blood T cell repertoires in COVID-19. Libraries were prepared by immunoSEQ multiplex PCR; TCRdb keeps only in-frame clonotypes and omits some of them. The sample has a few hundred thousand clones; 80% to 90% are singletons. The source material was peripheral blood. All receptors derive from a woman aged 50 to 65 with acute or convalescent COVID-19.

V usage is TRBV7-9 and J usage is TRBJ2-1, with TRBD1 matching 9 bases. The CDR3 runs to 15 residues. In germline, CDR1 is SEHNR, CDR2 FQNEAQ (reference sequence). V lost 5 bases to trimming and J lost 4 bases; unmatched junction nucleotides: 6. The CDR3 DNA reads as TGTGCCAGCAGCACCCGACAGGGGGGTTACAATGAGCAGTTCTTC. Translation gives CASSTRQGGYNEQFF. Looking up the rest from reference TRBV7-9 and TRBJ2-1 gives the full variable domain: DTGVSQNPRHKITKRGQNVTFRCDPISEHNRLYWYRQTLGQGPEFLTYFQNEAQLEKSRLLSDRFSAERPKGSFSTLEIQRTEQGDSAMYLCASSTRQGGYNEQFFGPGTRLTVL.

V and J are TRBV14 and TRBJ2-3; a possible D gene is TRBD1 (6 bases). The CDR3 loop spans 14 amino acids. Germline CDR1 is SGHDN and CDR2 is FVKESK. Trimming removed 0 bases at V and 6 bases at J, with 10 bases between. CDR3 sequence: CASSQEGALDTQYF. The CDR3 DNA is TGTGCCAGCAGCCAAGAGGGGGCTTTGGATACGCAGTATTTT.

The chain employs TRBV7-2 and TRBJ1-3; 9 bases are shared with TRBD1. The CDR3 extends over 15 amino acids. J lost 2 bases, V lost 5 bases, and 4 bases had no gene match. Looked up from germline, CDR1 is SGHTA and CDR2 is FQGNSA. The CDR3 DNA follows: TGTGCCAGCAGCCAAAACAGGGGGCCTGGAAACACCATATATTTT. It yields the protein CASSQNRGPGNTIYF.

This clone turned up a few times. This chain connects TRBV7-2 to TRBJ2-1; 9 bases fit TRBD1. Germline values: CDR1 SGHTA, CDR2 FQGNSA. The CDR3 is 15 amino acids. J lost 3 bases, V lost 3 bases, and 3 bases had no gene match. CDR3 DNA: TGTGCCAGCAGCTTGGGACAGGGAATCTACAATGAGCAGTTCTTC. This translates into CASSLGQGIYNEQFF.

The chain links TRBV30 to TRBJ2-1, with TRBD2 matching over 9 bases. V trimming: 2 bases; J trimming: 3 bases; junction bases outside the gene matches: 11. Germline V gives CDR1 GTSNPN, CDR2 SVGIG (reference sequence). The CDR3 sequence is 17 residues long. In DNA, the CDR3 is TGTGCCTGGAGTTCCCTCCAAGCGGGAGGAGTCTACAATGAGCAGTTCTTC. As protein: CAWSSLQAGGVYNEQFF.

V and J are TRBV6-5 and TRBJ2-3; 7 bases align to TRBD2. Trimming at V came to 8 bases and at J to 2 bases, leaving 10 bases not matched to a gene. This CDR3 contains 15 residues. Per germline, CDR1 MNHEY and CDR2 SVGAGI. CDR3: CASGSSLAATDTQYF. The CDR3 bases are TGTGCCAGCGGATCGAGTCTAGCGGCCACAGATACGCAGTATTTT.

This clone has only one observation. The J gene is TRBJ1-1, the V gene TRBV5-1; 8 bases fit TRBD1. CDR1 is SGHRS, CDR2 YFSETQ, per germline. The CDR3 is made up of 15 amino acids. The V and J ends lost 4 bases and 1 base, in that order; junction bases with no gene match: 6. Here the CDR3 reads CASSRQTGANTEAFF. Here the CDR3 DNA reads TGCGCCAGCAGCCGGCAGACAGGGGCGAACACTGAAGCTTTCTTT.

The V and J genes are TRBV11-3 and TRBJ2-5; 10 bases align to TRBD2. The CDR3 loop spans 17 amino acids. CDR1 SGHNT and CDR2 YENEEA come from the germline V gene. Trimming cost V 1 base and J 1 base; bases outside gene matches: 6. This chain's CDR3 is CASSLGTGTSAQETQYF. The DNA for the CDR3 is TGTGCCAGCAGCTTAGGGACTGGGACTAGCGCCCAAGAGACCCAGTACTTC.

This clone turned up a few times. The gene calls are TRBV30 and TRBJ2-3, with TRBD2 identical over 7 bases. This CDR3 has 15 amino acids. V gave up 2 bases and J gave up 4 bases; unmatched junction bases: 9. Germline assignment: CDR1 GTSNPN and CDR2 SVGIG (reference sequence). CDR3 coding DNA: TGTGCCTGGAGTCGCGGCGCGGGAGAGGCAGATACGCAGTATTTT. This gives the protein CAWSRGAGEADTQYF.

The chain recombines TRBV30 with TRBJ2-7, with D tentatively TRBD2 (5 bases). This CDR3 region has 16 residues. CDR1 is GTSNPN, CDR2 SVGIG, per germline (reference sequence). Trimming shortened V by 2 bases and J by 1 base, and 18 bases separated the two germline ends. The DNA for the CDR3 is TGTGCCTGGAGTAGGATTGACGGGAAGGGTTCCTACGAGCAGTACTTC. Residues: CAWSRIDGKGSYEQYF.

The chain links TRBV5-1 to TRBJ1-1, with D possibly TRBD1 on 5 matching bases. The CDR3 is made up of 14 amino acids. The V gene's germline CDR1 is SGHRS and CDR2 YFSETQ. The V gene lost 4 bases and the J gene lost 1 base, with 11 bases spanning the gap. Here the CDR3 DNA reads TGCGCCAGCAGCCGGCCCCAGGGGAACACTGAAGCTTTCTTT. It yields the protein CASSRPQGNTEAFF.

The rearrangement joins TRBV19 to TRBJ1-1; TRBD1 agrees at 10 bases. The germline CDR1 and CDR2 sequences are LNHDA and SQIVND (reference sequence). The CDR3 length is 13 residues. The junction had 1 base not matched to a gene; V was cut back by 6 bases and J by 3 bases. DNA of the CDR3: TGTGCCAGTAGGGACAGGGGGGACACTGAAGCTTTCTTT. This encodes CASRDRGDTEAFF.

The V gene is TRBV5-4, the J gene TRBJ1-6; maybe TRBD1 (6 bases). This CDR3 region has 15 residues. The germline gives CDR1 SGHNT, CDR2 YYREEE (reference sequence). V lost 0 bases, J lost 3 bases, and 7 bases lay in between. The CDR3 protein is CASSLGQDYNSPLHF. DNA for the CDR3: TGTGCCAGCAGCTTGGGACAGGACTATAATTCACCCCTCCACTTT.

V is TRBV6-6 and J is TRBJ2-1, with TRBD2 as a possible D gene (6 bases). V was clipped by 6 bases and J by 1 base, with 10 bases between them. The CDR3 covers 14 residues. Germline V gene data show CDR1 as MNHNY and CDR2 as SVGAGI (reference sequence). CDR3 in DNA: TGTGCCAGCAGCTCAGCGGGTTCCTACAATGAGCAGTTCTTC. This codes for CASSSAGSYNEQFF.

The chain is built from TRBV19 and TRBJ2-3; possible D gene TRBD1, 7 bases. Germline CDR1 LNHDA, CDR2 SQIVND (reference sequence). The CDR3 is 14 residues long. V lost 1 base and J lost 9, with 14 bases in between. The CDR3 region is CASSIGLRGDTQYF. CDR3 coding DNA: TGTGCCAGTAGTATAGGTCTCAGGGGGGACACGCAGTATTTT.

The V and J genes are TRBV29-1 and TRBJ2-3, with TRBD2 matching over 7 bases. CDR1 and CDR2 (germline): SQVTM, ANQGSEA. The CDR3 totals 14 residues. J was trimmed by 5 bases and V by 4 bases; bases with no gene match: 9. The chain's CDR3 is CSVAGSTGGDTQYF. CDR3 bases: TGCAGCGTTGCGGGAAGCACGGGGGGAGATACGCAGTATTTT.

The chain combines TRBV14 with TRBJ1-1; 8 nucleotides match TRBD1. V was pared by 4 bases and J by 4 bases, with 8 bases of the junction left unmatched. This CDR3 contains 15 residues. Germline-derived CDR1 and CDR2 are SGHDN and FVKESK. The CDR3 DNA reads TGTGCCAGCAGCCCTCGACAGGGGCCAGGCACTGAAGCTTTCTTT. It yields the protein CASSPRQGPGTEAFF. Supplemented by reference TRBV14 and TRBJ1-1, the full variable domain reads EAGVTQFPSHSVIEKGQTVTLRCDPISGHDNLYWYRRVMGKEIKFLLHFVKESKQDESGMPNNRFLAERTGGTYSTLKVQPAELEDSGVYFCASSPRQGPGTEAFFGQGTRLTVV.

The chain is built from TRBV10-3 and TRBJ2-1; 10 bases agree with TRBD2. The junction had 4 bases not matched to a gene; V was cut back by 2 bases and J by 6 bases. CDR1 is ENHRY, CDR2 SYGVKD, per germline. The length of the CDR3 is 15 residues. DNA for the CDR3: TGTGCCATCAGTGAGCGGGTAGCGGGAGGCAATGAGCAGTTCTTC. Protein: CAISERVAGGNEQFF.

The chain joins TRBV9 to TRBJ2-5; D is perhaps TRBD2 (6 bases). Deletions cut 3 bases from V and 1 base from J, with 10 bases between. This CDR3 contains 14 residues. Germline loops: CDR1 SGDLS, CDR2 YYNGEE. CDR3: CASSDGGTQETQYF. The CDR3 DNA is TGTGCCAGCAGCGATGGGGGGACCCAAGAGACCCAGTACTTC.

The CDR3 sequence: CAWSGPTLNTEAFF. CDR3 sequence (DNA): TGTGCCTGGAGTGGACCGACACTGAACACTGAAGCTTTCTTT. The genes are TRBV30 and TRBJ1-1, with no clear D. V dropped 1 base and J dropped 0 bases, with 9 bases sitting between them. In germline, CDR1 is GTSNPN, CDR2 SVGIG (reference sequence). The length of the CDR3 is 14 residues.

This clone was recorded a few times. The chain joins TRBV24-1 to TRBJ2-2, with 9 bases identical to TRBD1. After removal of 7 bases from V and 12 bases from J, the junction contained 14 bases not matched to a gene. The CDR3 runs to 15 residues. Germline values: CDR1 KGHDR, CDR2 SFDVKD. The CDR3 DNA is TGTGCCACCAGGTCGGCCGATGGGACAGGGAAAAAGCTGTTTTTT. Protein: CATRSADGTGKKLFF.